The 26 T cell receptor beta chains below were found in one sample sequenced in a study of CD8+ T cells in alopecia areata. Treatment indicated: oral pan-JAK inhibitor, 5-10 mg twice daily. Reverse transcribed after extraction, RNA yielded cDNA as the sequencing template. TCRdb's table, derived via immunoSEQ multiplex PCR, lists solely in-frame clones and lacks some. There are about 120,000 clones in the sample; over 60% occur only once, and approximately 5.1% lies in the top ten. Sample: CD4+ T cells sorted from blood, taken at week 4, from a patient treated with tofacitinib. The source of these receptors is a human donor with alopecia areata.

About this clone itself: Other DNA sequences in the same sample also yield this CDR3. This CDR3 is CASSFRGGETQYF. DNA for the CDR3: TGTGCCAGCAGCTTTCGCGGTGGGGAGACCCAGTACTTC. The V gene is TRBV7-3, the J gene TRBJ2-5; D not certain. V lost 3 bases, J lost 5 bases, and 10 bases lay in between. This CDR3 contains 13 residues. Germline CDR1 SGHTA, CDR2 FQGTGA.

The chain couples TRBV7-2 to TRBJ2-5; 8 bases align to TRBD2. J gave up 8 bases and V 5 bases, and 7 bases lay outside the gene matches. This CDR3 spans 13 amino acids. Germline lookup yields CDR1 SGHTA and CDR2 FQGNSA. The CDR3 reads CASSKRELPTQYF. The CDR3 nucleotides read TGTGCCAGCAGCAAGCGGGAGCTGCCCACCCAGTACTTC.

The genes are TRBV4-1 and TRBJ2-3; 8 bases align to TRBD1. With V trimmed by 3 bases and J by 5 bases, 13 bases remained unmatched. The CDR3 has 17 amino acids. Germline lookup yields CDR1 MGHRA and CDR2 YSYEKL. This CDR3 is CASSHEVLTGVEDTQYF. As DNA, the CDR3 is TGCGCCAGCAGCCATGAGGTTCTGACAGGGGTTGAAGATACGCAGTATTTT.

The rearrangement uses TRBV5-7 and TRBJ2-7, with D possibly being TRBD2 (5 bases). TRBV5-7 is treated as an ORF (open reading frame) with a function not yet certain. The V and J ends lost 0 bases and 12 bases respectively, with 10 bases between them. This CDR3 is 11 amino acids long. The CDR3 DNA is TGTGCCAGCAGCTTGGGTGCGGGCAGGTACTTC. This encodes CASSLGAGRYF.

The V and J genes are TRBV5-1 and TRBJ2-5; maybe TRBD1 (5 bases). CDR3 length: 14 amino acids. Germline assignment: CDR1 SGHRS and CDR2 YFSETQ. With 2 bases removed from V and 1 base from J, the gap between germline ends came to 9 bases. The CDR3 region is CASSFQGTQETQYF. Written as DNA, the CDR3 is TGCGCCAGCAGCTTTCAGGGCACCCAAGAGACCCAGTACTTC.

The gene calls are TRBV4-2 and TRBJ2-2; D is perhaps TRBD2 (5 bases). The V end was cut by 1 base, the J end by 6 bases, with 18 bases between. This CDR3 spans 17 amino acids. Germline CDR1 reads LGHNA; CDR2 reads YNFKEQ. CDR3 DNA: TGTGCCAGCAGCCAAGCGTACGGGGTAAAGGTCGCCGGGGAGCTGTTTTTT. This codes for CASSQAYGVKVAGELFF.

This chain connects TRBV30 to TRBJ1-1; TRBD1 matches at 9 bases. The length of the CDR3 is 16 residues. Per the germline V gene, CDR1 is GTSNPN and CDR2 is SVGIG (reference sequence). V lost 2 bases to trimming and J lost 1 base; unmatched junction nucleotides: 8. DNA for the CDR3: TGTGCCTGGAGTTCCACAGGGGGCGTGAAGAACACTGAAGCTTTCTTT. This sequence encodes CAWSSTGGVKNTEAFF.

The rearrangement joins TRBV4-2 to TRBJ1-5, with a possible D match to TRBD1 (5 bases). V was pared by 0 bases and J by 7 bases, with 16 bases between. CDR1 LGHNA and CDR2 YNFKEQ come from the germline V gene. This CDR3 is 16 amino acids long. CDR3 region: CASSQDSWGRRQPQHF. The CDR3 DNA follows: TGTGCCAGCAGCCAAGATTCGTGGGGACGTAGACAGCCCCAGCATTTT.

This clone came up a few times. J is TRBJ2-5 and V is TRBV11-2, with 9 bases aligning to TRBD1. CDR1 is SGHAT and CDR2 is FQNNGV in the germline V gene. Trimming cost V 1 base and J 5 bases; bases outside gene matches: 5. The CDR3 consists of 15 residues. CDR3 loop: CASSLVDRGRETQYF. As DNA, the CDR3 is TGTGCCAGCAGCTTAGTGGACAGGGGAAGGGAGACCCAGTACTTC.

The chain links TRBV7-2 to TRBJ2-5, with 7 bases lining up with TRBD1. V gave up 5 bases and J gave up 4 bases; unmatched junction bases: 7. Germline CDR1 is SGHTA and CDR2 is FQGNSA. The CDR3 is 14 residues long. The CDR3 region is CASSRQGRGETQYF. As DNA, the CDR3 is TGTGCCAGCAGCCGACAGGGACGAGGAGAGACCCAGTACTTC.

CDR3 loop: CASSRSGRGTDTQYF. CDR3 in DNA: TGTGCCAGCAGCCGGTCCGGGCGTGGCACAGATACGCAGTATTTT. This rearrangement joins TRBV7-2 to TRBJ2-3; no clear D. Germline CDR1 is SGHTA and CDR2 is FQGNSA. The ends were cut back, 5 bases at V and 1 base at J, with 13 bases in the middle. The CDR3 is 15 amino acids.

V is TRBV6-6 and J is TRBJ2-5; 10 positions match TRBD1. This CDR3 region has 16 residues. The germline V gene encodes CDR1 MNHNY and CDR2 SVGAGI (reference sequence). J was trimmed by 5 bases and V by 5 bases; bases with no gene match: 11. Written as DNA, the CDR3 is TGTGCCAGCAGTCAACCGGGACAGGGGATCGGGGAGACCCAGTACTTC. As protein: CASSQPGQGIGETQYF.

The V and J genes are TRBV4-2 and TRBJ1-2; 7 bases map to TRBD1. The CDR3 is 15 amino acids. Germline V lookup: CDR1 LGHNA, CDR2 YNFKEQ. The ends lost 0 bases at V and 5 bases at J; junction bases unmatched: 6. CDR3 residues: CASSQDASGGYGYTF. Here the CDR3 DNA reads TGTGCCAGCAGCCAAGATGCCTCAGGGGGTTATGGCTACACCTTC.

V and J are TRBV27 and TRBJ1-5, with no clear D. CDR3 size: 14 residues. The V gene lost 1 base and the J gene lost 2 bases, with 6 bases spanning the gap. From germline, CDR1 is MNHEY and CDR2 SMNVEV (reference sequence). Here the CDR3 reads CASSLFSGNQPQHF. The CDR3 DNA follows: TGTGCCAGCAGTTTATTCTCAGGCAATCAGCCCCAGCATTTT.

The chain employs TRBV29-1 and TRBJ2-5; D uncertain. CDR3 length: 13 amino acids. V was trimmed by 0 bases and J by 3 bases, leaving 8 bases between them. Germline V gives CDR1 SQVTM, CDR2 ANQGSEA. CDR3 in amino acids: CSVEDGLKETQYF. The CDR3 DNA reads TGCAGCGTTGAAGACGGGCTCAAAGAGACCCAGTACTTC.

This clone was observed a single time. This rearrangement joins TRBV5-1 to TRBJ1-1, with D unresolved. The CDR3 extends over 15 amino acids. Trimming shortened V by 1 base and J by 1 base, and 11 bases separated the two germline ends. Per germline, CDR1 SGHRS and CDR2 YFSETQ. The CDR3 coding sequence is TGCGCCAGCAGCTTGATGGGCAGCAAGAACACTGAAGCTTTCTTT. Protein: CASSLMGSKNTEAFF.

This clone was counted only a few times. This chain joins TRBV6-1 and TRBJ1-2; D is uncertain. The CDR3 runs to 14 residues. V lost 2 bases and J lost 8, with 15 bases in between. The germline gives CDR1 MNHNS, CDR2 SASEGT. CDR3 coding DNA: TGTGCCAGCAGTGAACGGTATCTAGGGTCGGGCTACACCTTC. Its translation is CASSERYLGSGYTF.

V and J are TRBV30 and TRBJ2-7; D is tentatively TRBD1 or TRBD2 (5 bases each). The CDR3 consists of 16 residues. Trimming removed 2 bases from V and 1 base from J, with 18 bases in between. Germline V gene sequence: CDR1 GTSNPN, CDR2 SVGIG (reference sequence). CDR3 residues: CAWSRNRGLTSYEQYF. The CDR3 DNA is TGTGCCTGGAGTCGAAACCGGGGCCTGACTTCCTACGAGCAGTACTTC.

The chain joins TRBV6-5 to TRBJ1-1; D gene uncertain. Per germline, CDR1 MNHEY and CDR2 SVGAGI. The CDR3 covers 13 residues. Trimming pared 7 bases from V and 4 bases from J, leaving 13 bases between. The CDR3 protein is CASTPVWGTEAFF. CDR3 DNA sequence: TGTGCCAGCACCCCGGTTTGGGGCACTGAAGCTTTCTTT.

The genes are TRBV18 and TRBJ2-7; unclear D gene. The CDR3 runs to 12 residues. The V end lost 4 bases, the J end lost 4 bases, and 8 bases lay between the germline ends. The germline V gene encodes CDR1 KGHSH and CDR2 LQKENI. CDR3 sequence: CASSLIGYEQYF. Here the CDR3 DNA reads TGTGCCAGCTCACTAATCGGGTACGAGCAGTACTTC. The variable domain in full, completed from reference TRBV18 and TRBJ2-7, reads NAGVMQNPRHLVRRRGQEARLRCSPMKGHSHVYWYRQLPEEGLKFMVYLQKENIIDESGMPKERFSAEFPKEGPSILRIQQVVRGDSAAYFCASSLIGYEQYFGPGTRLTVT.

The rearrangement joins TRBV7-9 to TRBJ1-1; no definite D call. The V end lost 3 bases, the J end lost 1 base, and 3 bases lay between the germline ends. Germline lookup yields CDR1 SEHNR and CDR2 FQNEAQ (reference sequence). The CDR3 has 12 amino acids. CDR3 in amino acids: CASSLENTEAFF. CDR3 nucleotide sequence: TGTGCCAGCAGCTTGGAGAACACTGAAGCTTTCTTT.

This clone was seen once. This chain joins TRBV25-1 and TRBJ2-2, with 11 bases identical to TRBD1. This CDR3 is 16 amino acids long. V was pared by 5 bases and J by 8 bases, with 10 bases of the junction left unmatched. The germline V gene encodes CDR1 MGHDK and CDR2 SYGVNS. The chain's CDR3 is CASSLIGQGALGELFF. In DNA, the CDR3 is TGTGCCAGCAGTCTTATAGGACAGGGGGCTTTGGGGGAGCTGTTTTTT. The variable domain in full, completed from reference TRBV25-1 and TRBJ2-2, reads EADIYQTPRYLVIGTGKKITLECSQTMGHDKMYWYQQDPGMELHLIHYSYGVNSTEKGDLSSESTVSRIRTEHFPLTLESARPSHTSQYLCASSLIGQGALGELFFGEGSRLTVL.

This clone was seen a few times. V usage is TRBV9 and J usage is TRBJ2-5; D unresolved. Germline V gene sequence: CDR1 SGDLS, CDR2 YYNGEE. The CDR3 totals 11 residues. V was trimmed by 4 bases and J by 5 bases, leaving 6 bases between them. The CDR3 here is CASSSSETQYF. The CDR3 region has the DNA TGTGCCAGCAGCAGCTCGGAGACCCAGTACTTC.

This clone was found a few times. This chain connects TRBV29-1 to TRBJ2-3, with a tentative D call TRBD2 (5 bases). Trimming removed 4 bases from V and 2 bases from J, with 7 bases in between. CDR3 length: 12 amino acids. From germline, CDR1 is SQVTM and CDR2 ANQGSEA. The CDR3 DNA sequence: TGCAGCGTTGGGAGGACCACAGATACGCAGTATTTT. Translating it yields CSVGRTTDTQYF.

This sequence joins TRBV5-1 and TRBJ2-7; 11 positions agree with TRBD2. Germline V gives CDR1 SGHRS, CDR2 YFSETQ. V lost 4 bases to trimming and J lost 0 bases; unmatched junction nucleotides: 3. CDR3 size: 15 residues. This chain's CDR3 is CASSPGLAASYEQYF. The CDR3 nucleotides are TGCGCCAGCAGCCCGGGACTAGCGGCCTCCTACGAGCAGTACTTC.

This clone has just a few counts. The gene calls are TRBV7-2 and TRBJ2-3, with D unresolved. CDR3 length equals 11 residues. CDR1 is SGHTA and CDR2 is FQGNSA in the germline V gene. V was pared by 5 bases and J by 7 bases, with 7 bases between. The DNA of the CDR3 is TGTGCCAGCAGCCTCAGTTATACGCAGTATTTT. Translation gives CASSLSYTQYF.